This T cell receptor beta chain was sequenced during a study of radiotherapy plus CTLA-4 blockade in lung cancer. Across the whole study: Around 18% of enrolled patients responded objectively, and roughly 30% had disease control.

Comment on this clone: The antigen is not known.

Repertoires were generated with immunoSEQ multiplex PCR, while TCRdb's copy carries only in-frame clones and drops some. The data contain tens of thousands of clones, under 80% of them singletons. Overall study findings and caveats: Blood TCR clones of tumor origin expanded after radiotherapy plus ipilimumab. The best predictor of response was reported to be early blood T cell clone dynamics, with interferon-beta.

People whose metastatic non-small-cell lung cancer was chemo-refractory got focal radiation along with CTLA-4 blockade by ipilimumab. CDR3 size: 13 residues. Germline V gene data show CDR1 as SEHNR and CDR2 as FQNEAQ (reference sequence). V lost 8 bases to trimming and J lost 3 bases, with 14 bases between them. The clonotype comes from a human donor with non-small cell lung cancer who had stable disease on radiotherapy plus ipilimumab. The source was peripheral blood, collected from a patient treated with radiotherapy plus ipilimumab. The chain employs TRBV7-9 and TRBJ2-7; TRBD2 is a possible D gene (5 bases). The CDR3 region is CASGPSQDYEQYF. The CDR3 DNA is TGTGCCAGCGGGCCTAGCCAGGACTACGAGCAGTACTTC. The variable domain in full, with the rest retrieved from reference TRBV7-9 and TRBJ2-7, is DTGVSQNPRHKITKRGQNVTFRCDPISEHNRLYWYRQTLGQGPEFLTYFQNEAQLEKSRLLSDRFSAERPKGSFSTLEIQRTEQGDSAMYLCASGPSQDYEQYFGPGTRLTVT.